What follows is one T cell receptor (beta chain) and its context. Its target is not known. The germline V and J ends were trimmed by 6 bases and 1 base, with 12 bases remaining between them. CDR1 and CDR2 from the germline V gene are ENHRY and SYGVKD. The CDR3 is made up of 14 amino acids. The data were obtained in a study of cytomegalovirus exposure and HLA in healthy donors. Study-level findings and limits: Among the most significant clusters, several appeared linked to common viral pathogens in a later analysis. Data from an earlier analysis indicated that most TCR beta V segments were productive either about 90% or about 30% of the time.

The PCR employed 60 Vbeta primers together with 13 Jbeta primers. Generated by immunoSEQ multiplex PCR, the TCRdb table keeps only in-frame clones and is missing some. This sample carries some 170,000 clones, under 9.5% of them seen once, and the ten largest clones take 1% to 1.5%. The receptor comes from a woman under 40 in good health and CMV-seropositive. The V gene is TRBV10-3, the J gene TRBJ2-5; possible D gene TRBD2, 6 bases. Material for sequencing was PBMCs. CDR3 coding DNA: TGTGCCATCAGCCCTCTAGCGACCCAAGAGACCCAGTACTTC. This sequence encodes CAISPLATQETQYF.